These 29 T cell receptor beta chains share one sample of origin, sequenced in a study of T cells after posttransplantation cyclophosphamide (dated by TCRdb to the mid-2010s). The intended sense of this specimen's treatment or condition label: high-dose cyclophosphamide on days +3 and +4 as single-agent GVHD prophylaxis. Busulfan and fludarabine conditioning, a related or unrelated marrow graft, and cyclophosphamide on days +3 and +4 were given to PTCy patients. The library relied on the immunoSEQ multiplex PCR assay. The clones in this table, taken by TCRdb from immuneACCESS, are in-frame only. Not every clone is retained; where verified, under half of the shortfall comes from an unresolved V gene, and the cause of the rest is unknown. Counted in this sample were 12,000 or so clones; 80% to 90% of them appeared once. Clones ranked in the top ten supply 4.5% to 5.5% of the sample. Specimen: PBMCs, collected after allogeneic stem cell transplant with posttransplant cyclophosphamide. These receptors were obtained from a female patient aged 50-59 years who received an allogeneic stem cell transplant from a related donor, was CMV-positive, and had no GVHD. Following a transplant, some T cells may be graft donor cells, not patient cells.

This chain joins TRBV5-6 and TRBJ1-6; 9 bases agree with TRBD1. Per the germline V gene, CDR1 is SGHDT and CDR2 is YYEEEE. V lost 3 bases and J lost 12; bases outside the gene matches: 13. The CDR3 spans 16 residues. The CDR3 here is CASSSGQGLFGGPLHF. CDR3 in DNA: TGTGCCAGCAGCTCAGGACAGGGGCTCTTTGGGGGACCCCTCCACTTT.

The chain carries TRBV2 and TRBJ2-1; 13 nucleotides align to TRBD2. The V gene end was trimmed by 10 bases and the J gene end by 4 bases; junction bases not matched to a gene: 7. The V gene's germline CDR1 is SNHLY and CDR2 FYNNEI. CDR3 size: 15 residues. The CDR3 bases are TGTGCCACCAACTTACTAGCGGGGGGGTACAATGAGCAGTTCTTC. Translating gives CATNLLAGGYNEQFF.

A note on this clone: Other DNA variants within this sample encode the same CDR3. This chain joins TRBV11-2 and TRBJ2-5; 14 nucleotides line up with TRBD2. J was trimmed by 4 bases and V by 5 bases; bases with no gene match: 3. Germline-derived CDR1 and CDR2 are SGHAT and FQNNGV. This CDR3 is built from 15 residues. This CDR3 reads CASSPGLAGGETQYF. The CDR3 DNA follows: TGTGCCAGCAGCCCTGGACTAGCGGGGGGAGAGACCCAGTACTTC.

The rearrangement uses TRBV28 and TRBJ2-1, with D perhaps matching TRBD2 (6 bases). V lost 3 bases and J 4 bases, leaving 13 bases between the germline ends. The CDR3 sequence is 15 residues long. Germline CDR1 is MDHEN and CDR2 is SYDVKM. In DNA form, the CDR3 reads TGTGCCAGCAGTTTGGGCGGACTAATATACAATGAGCAGTTCTTC. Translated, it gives CASSLGGLIYNEQFF. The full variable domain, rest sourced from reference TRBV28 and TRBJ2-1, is DVKVTQSSRYLVKRTGEKVFLECVQDMDHENMFWYRQDPGLGLRLIYFSYDVKMKEKGDIPEGYSVSREKKERFSLILESASTNQTSMYLCASSLGGLIYNEQFFGPGTRLTVL.

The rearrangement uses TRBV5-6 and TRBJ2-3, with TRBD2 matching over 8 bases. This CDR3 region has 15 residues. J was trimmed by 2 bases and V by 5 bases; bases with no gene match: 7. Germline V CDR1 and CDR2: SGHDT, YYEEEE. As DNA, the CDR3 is TGTGCCAGCAGTCAGGTAGCGGGGTTCACAGATACGCAGTATTTT. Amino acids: CASSQVAGFTDTQYF.

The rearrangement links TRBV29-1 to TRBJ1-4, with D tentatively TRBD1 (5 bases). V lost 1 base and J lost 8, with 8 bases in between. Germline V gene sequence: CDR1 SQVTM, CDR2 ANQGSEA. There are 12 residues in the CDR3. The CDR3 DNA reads TGCAGCGTTGAAGTGGGGCGGGAAAAACTGTTTTTT. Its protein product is CSVEVGREKLFF.

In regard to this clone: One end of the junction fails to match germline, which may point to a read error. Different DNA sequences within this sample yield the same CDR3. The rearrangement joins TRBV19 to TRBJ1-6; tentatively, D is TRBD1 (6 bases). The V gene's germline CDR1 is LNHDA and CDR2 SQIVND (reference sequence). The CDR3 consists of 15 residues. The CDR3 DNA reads TGTGCCAGTAGTTTCGGGGGGCGAGATAATTCCCCCCTCCACTTT. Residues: CASSFGGRDNSPLHF.

DNA for the CDR3: TGTGCCAGCAGCGTAGGAACTAGCGCTGCCTACAATGAGCAGTTCTTC. It is translated as CASSVGTSAAYNEQFF. The rearrangement links TRBV9 to TRBJ2-1; 7 bases line up with TRBD2. With V trimmed by 0 bases and J by 2 bases, 5 bases remained unmatched. The CDR3 runs 16 residues. Germline values: CDR1 SGDLS, CDR2 YYNGEE.

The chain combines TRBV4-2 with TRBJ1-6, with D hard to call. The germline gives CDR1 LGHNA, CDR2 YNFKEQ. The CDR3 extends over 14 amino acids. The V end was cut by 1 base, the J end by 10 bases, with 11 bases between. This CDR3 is CASSQGGEWSPLHF. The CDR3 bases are TGTGCCAGCAGCCAAGGGGGAGAATGGTCACCCCTCCACTTT.

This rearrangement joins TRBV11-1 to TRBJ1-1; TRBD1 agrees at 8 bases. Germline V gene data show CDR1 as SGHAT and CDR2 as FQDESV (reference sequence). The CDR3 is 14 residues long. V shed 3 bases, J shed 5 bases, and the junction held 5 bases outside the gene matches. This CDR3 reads CASSFSGGRTEAFF. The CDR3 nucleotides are TGTGCCAGCAGCTTCTCAGGGGGCCGGACTGAAGCTTTCTTT. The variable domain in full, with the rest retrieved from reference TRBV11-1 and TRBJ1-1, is EAEVAQSPRYKITEKSQAVAFWCDPISGHATLYWYRQILGQGPELLVQFQDESVVDDSQLPKDRFSAERLKGVDSTLKIQPAELGDSAMYLCASSFSGGRTEAFFGQGTRLTVV.

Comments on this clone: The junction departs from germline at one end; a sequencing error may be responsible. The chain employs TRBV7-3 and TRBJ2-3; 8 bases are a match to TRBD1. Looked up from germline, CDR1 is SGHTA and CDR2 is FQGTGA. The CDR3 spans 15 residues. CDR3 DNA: TGTGCCAGCAGCGTAACAGGGGGTCGAACAGATACGCAGTATTTT. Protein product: CASSVTGGRTDTQYF.

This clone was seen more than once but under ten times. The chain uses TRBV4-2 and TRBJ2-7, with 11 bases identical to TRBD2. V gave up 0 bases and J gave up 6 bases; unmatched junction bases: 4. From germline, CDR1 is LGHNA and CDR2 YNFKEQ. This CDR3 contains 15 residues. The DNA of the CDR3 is TGTGCCAGCAGCCAAGAAGTAGCGGGGGGGTCCGAGCAGTACTTC. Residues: CASSQEVAGGSEQYF.

CDR3 in DNA: TGTGCCAGCAGCTTAGGCAGGGCGAACACCGGGGAGCTGTTTTTT. Its protein is CASSLGRANTGELFF. The V call is TRBV7-2, the J call TRBJ2-2; a weak D match, TRBD1 (5 bases). The V gene lost 1 base and the J gene lost 0 bases, with 6 bases spanning the gap. Looked up from germline, CDR1 is SGHTA and CDR2 is FQGNSA. The CDR3 extends over 15 amino acids.

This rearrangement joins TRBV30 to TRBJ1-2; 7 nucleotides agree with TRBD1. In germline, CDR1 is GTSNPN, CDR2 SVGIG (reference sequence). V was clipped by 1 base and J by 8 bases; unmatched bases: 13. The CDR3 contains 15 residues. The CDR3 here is CAWSDGQGGYVGYTF. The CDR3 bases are TGTGCCTGGAGTGACGGGCAGGGGGGATATGTGGGCTACACCTTC.

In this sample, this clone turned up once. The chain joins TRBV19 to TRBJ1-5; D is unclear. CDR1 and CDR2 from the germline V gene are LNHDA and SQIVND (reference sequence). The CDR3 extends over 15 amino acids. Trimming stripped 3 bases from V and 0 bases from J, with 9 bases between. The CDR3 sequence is CASSMSSYSNQPQHF. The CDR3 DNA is TGTGCCAGTAGTATGAGTTCTTATAGCAATCAGCCCCAGCATTTT.

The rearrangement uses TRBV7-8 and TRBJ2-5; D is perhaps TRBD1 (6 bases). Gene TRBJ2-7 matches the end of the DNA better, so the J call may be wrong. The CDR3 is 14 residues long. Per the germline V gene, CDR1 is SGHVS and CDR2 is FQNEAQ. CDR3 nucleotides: TGTGCCAGCAGCTTACGGACAGTGCCATACGAGCAGTACTTC. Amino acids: CASSLRTVPYEQYF.

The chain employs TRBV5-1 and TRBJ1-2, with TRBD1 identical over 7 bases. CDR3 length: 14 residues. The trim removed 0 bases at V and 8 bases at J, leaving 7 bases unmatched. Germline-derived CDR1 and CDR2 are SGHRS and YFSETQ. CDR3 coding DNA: TGCGCCAGCAGCTTGGAACACAGGGGTGGCGGCTACACCTTC. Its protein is CASSLEHRGGGYTF.

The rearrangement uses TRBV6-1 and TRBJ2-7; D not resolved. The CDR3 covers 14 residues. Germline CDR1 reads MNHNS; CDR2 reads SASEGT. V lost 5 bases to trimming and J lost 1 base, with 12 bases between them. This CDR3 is CASSYSSTSYEQYF. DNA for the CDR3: TGTGCCAGCAGTTATTCTTCTACGTCCTACGAGCAGTACTTC.

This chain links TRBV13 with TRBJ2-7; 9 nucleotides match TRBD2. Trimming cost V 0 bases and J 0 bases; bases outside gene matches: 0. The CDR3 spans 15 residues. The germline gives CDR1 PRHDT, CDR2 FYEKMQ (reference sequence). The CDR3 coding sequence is TGTGCCAGCAGCTTAGGACTAGCGGGCTCCTACGAGCAGTACTTC. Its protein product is CASSLGLAGSYEQYF.

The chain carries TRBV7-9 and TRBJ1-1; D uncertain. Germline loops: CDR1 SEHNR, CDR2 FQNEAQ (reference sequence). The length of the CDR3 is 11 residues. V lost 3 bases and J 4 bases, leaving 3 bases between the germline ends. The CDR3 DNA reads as TGTGCCAGCAGCTTCGGCACTGAAGCTTTCTTT. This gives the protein CASSFGTEAFF.

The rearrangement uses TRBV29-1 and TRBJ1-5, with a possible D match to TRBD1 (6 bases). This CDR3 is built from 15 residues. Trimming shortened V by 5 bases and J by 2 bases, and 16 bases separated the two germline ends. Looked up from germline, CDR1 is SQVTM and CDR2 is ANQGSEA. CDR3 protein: CSVTQGATGNQPQHF. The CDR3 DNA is TGCAGCGTTACACAGGGAGCAACGGGCAATCAGCCCCAGCATTTT.

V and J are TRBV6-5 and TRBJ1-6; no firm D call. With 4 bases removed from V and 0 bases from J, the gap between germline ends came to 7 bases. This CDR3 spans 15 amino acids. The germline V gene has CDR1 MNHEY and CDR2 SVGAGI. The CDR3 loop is CASSWASSYNSPLHF. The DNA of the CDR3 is TGTGCCAGCAGTTGGGCCAGCTCCTATAATTCACCCCTCCACTTT.

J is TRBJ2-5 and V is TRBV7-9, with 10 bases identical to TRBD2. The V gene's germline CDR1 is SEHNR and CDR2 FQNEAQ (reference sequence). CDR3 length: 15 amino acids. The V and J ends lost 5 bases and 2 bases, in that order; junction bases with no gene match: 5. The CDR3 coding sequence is TGTGCCAGCAGCAAGACTAGCGGGTTACAAGAGACCCAGTACTTC. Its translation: CASSKTSGLQETQYF. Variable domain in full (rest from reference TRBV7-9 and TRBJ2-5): DTGVSQNPRHKITKRGQNVTFRCDPISEHNRLYWYRQTLGQGPEFLTYFQNEAQLEKSRLLSDRFSAERPKGSFSTLEIQRTEQGDSAMYLCASSKTSGLQETQYFGPGTRLLVL.

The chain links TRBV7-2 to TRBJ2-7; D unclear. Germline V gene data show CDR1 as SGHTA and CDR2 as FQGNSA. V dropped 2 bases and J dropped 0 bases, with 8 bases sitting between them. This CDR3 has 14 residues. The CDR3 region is CASSLSAHSYEQYF. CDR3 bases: TGTGCCAGCAGCTTATCCGCACACTCCTACGAGCAGTACTTC.

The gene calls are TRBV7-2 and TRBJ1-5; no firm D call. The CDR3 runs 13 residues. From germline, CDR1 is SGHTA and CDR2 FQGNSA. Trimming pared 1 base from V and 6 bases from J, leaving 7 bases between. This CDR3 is CASSLGLSQPQHF. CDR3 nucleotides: TGTGCCAGCAGCTTAGGATTGAGTCAGCCCCAGCATTTT.

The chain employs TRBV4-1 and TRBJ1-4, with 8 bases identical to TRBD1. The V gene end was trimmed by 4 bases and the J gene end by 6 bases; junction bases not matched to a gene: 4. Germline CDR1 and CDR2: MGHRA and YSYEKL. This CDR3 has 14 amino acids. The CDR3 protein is CASSLGQGYEKLFF. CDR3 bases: TGCGCCAGCAGCCTAGGACAGGGTTATGAAAAACTGTTTTTT.

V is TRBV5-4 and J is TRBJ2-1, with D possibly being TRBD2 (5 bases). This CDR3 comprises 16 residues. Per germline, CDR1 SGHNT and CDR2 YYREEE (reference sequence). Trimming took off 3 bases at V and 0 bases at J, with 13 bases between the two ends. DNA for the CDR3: TGTGCCAGCAGCTGGGGAAGCGGTAGCTCCTACAATGAGCAGTTCTTC. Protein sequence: CASSWGSGSSYNEQFF.

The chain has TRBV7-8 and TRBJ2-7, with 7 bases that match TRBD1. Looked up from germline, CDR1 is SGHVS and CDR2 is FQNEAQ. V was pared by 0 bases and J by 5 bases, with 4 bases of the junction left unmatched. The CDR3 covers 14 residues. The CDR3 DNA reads TGTGCCAGCAGCTTAGCTACAGGGGTCAACGAGCAGTACTTC. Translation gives CASSLATGVNEQYF.

The CDR3 bases are TGTGCCAGCAGTGATTTGGGCCACGAGCAGTACTTC. Protein product: CASSDLGHEQYF. V usage is TRBV6-1 and J usage is TRBJ2-7; D unclear. Trimming took 3 bases from V and 5 from J, leaving 8 bases between them. The germline V gene has CDR1 MNHNS and CDR2 SASEGT. This CDR3 is 12 amino acids long.